These 9 T cell receptor beta chains came from one sample sequenced in a study of graft-versus-host responses after intestinal transplantation. These receptors' targets are unknown. Clones were read by immunoSEQ multiplex PCR, and TCRdb kept only the in-frame ones, dropping some. Of about 90,000 clones in the sample, about nine tenths were seen once. The sample in question was unstimulated CD4+ T cells sorted from spleen or lymph node cells, obtained before intestinal transplant. All receptors come from a human donor who received an intestinal transplant.

This clone was counted a single time. The V call is TRBV30, the J call TRBJ1-4; tentatively, D is TRBD1 (6 bases). Trimming stripped 3 bases from V and 11 bases from J, with 22 bases between. CDR1 is GTSNPN and CDR2 is SVGIG in the germline V gene (reference sequence). This CDR3 is 15 amino acids long. CDR3 nucleotide sequence: TGTGCCTGGAGGCCGACGACAGGTGCGGTGGGTAAACTGTTTTTT. It is translated as CAWRPTTGAVGKLFF. Together with reference TRBV30 and TRBJ1-4, the CDR3 gives the full variable domain: SQTIHQWPATLVQPVGSPLSLECTVEGTSNPNLYWYRQAAGRGLQLLFYSVGIGQISSEVPQNLSASRPQDRQFILSSKKLLLSDSGFYLCAWRPTTGAVGKLFFGSGTQLSVL.

J is TRBJ2-3 and V is TRBV27; D is undetermined. CDR3 length: 13 amino acids. CDR1 MNHEY and CDR2 SMNVEV come from the germline V gene (reference sequence). The V end was cut by 3 bases, the J end by 5 bases, with 9 bases between. CDR3 bases: TGTGCCAGCAGTTTTGTCAGGAAAGATACGCAGTATTTT. This codes for CASSFVRKDTQYF.

V is TRBV11-2 and J is TRBJ2-7; D remains unclear. Looked up from germline, CDR1 is SGHAT and CDR2 is FQNNGV. The CDR3 length is 16 residues. Trimming took off 3 bases at V and 1 base at J, with 16 bases between the two ends. In DNA form, the CDR3 reads TGTGCCAGCAGCTTTCGCCCCCGTTCACCATCCTACGAGCAGTACTTC. Protein product: CASSFRPRSPSYEQYF. Complete variable domain (other parts from reference TRBV11-2 and TRBJ2-7): EAGVAQSPRYKIIEKRQSVAFWCNPISGHATLYWYQQILGQGPKLLIQFQNNGVVDDSQLPKDRFSAERLKGVDSTLKIQPAKLEDSAVYLCASSFRPRSPSYEQYFGPGTRLTVT.

The chain carries TRBV2 and TRBJ1-1; D uncertain. The germline gives CDR1 SNHLY, CDR2 FYNNEI. The CDR3 has 17 residues. V was trimmed by 3 bases and J by 0 bases, leaving 17 bases between them. CDR3 DNA: TGTGCCAGCAGTGAGGAGGCAGTTATAGGGATGAACACTGAAGCTTTCTTT. Protein product: CASSEEAVIGMNTEAFF.

This clone came up once. V is TRBV5-1 and J is TRBJ1-1; perhaps TRBD1 as D (5 bases). Germline V gives CDR1 SGHRS, CDR2 YFSETQ. Trimming stripped 0 bases from V and 4 bases from J, with 10 bases between. CDR3 length equals 14 residues. Here the CDR3 DNA reads TGCGCCAGCAGCTTGGAACTTGGGGGCACTGAAGCTTTCTTT. Amino acids: CASSLELGGTEAFF.

V usage is TRBV2 and J usage is TRBJ2-5; TRBD2 matches 9 bases. Germline CDR1 and CDR2: SNHLY and FYNNEI. The CDR3 spans 16 residues. V was clipped by 3 bases and J by 4 bases; unmatched bases: 9. The CDR3 reads CASSDRAGGPRETQYF. The CDR3, as DNA: TGTGCCAGCAGTGATAGGGCGGGAGGGCCGCGAGAGACCCAGTACTTC.

The V and J genes are TRBV6-1 and TRBJ1-4; no firm D call. The germline CDR1 and CDR2 sequences are MNHNS and SASEGT. V was pared by 6 bases and J by 2 bases, with 10 bases between. The CDR3 consists of 14 residues. As DNA, the CDR3 is TGTGCCAGCAGATACATAGCTACTAATGAAAAACTGTTTTTT. Its translation is CASRYIATNEKLFF.

This chain joins TRBV4-1 and TRBJ2-3; D remains ambiguous. Germline V CDR1 and CDR2: MGHRA, YSYEKL. V shed 1 base and J shed 1 base, with 15 bases lying between them. The CDR3 is 17 amino acids. CDR3 protein: CASSQVGASLGTDTQYF. DNA for the CDR3: TGCGCCAGCAGCCAAGTAGGAGCATCCCTTGGCACAGATACGCAGTATTTT.

V usage is TRBV25-1 and J usage is TRBJ2-3; D not certain. The CDR3 is 15 residues long. From germline, CDR1 is MGHDK and CDR2 SYGVNS. Trimming left V 4 bases short and J 1 base short, with 12 bases between. The CDR3 loop reads CASSAHQDRTDTQYF. CDR3 DNA sequence: TGTGCCAGCAGTGCGCACCAGGACCGCACAGATACGCAGTATTTT.